This is a list of T cell receptor beta chains from one sample in a study of OX40 agonist ivuxolimab in advanced cancers. Only in-frame clones appear in the TCRdb table, and some are missing; sequencing was by immunoSEQ multiplex PCR. The sample carries under 80,000 clones, 85% to 90% recorded once. Sequenced material: CD4+ or CD8+ T cells sorted from blood, taken in a trial of the OX40 agonist ivuxolimab. These receptors were collected from an adult with an advanced solid tumor such as melanoma, head and neck, liver or kidney cancer. Both conserved end residues are part of each CDR3. D genes are given only for firm matches. Size is omitted from some rows. Given values are once, few, many or a class for expanded clones.

d_gene: TRBD1; j_gene: TRBJ2-1; v_gene: TRBV2; abundance: NA; CDR3nt: TGTGCCAGCAGGACCGGACAGGGGCTTTACAATGAGCAGTTCTTC; CDR3aa: CASRTGQGLYNEQFF
d_gene: TRBD1; j_gene: TRBJ1-2; v_gene: TRBV6-5; abundance: NA; CDR3nt: TGTGCCAGCCTAGGGGGCCCCCACTATGGCTACACCTTC; CDR3aa: CASLGGPHYGYTF
d_gene: TRBD2; j_gene: TRBJ2-7; v_gene: TRBV7-2; abundance: NA; CDR3nt: TGTGCCAGCAGCTTAGTAGCGGGATTTAAGTACGAGCAGTACTTC; CDR3aa: CASSLVAGFKYEQYF
d_gene: TRBD1; j_gene: TRBJ1-4; v_gene: TRBV19; abundance: NA; CDR3nt: TGTGCCAGTAGTCCACCTTTTGGACAGGGAGACGAAAAACTGTTTTTT; CDR3aa: CASSPPFGQGDEKLFF
d_gene: NA; j_gene: TRBJ2-5; v_gene: TRBV12-5; abundance: NA; CDR3nt: TGTGCTAGTGGTCCCCCAACAGGCTTCGGGTTAGAGACCCAGTACTTC; CDR3aa: CASGPPTGFGLETQYF
d_gene: NA; j_gene: TRBJ1-2; v_gene: TRBV27; abundance: NA; CDR3nt: TGTGCCAGCAGGGACGTCAGCTATGGCTACACCTTC; CDR3aa: CASRDVSYGYTF
d_gene: TRBD1; j_gene: TRBJ2-2; v_gene: TRBV5-1; abundance: NA; CDR3nt: TGCGCCAGCAGCTTTCAGGGGGCAGCCGGGGAGCTGTTTTTT; CDR3aa: CASSFQGAAGELFF
d_gene: NA; j_gene: TRBJ2-5; v_gene: TRBV11-2; abundance: NA; CDR3nt: TGTGCCAGCAGCTTAGGTGATAGCGGATCCGGAACCCAGTACTTC; CDR3aa: CASSLGDSGSGTQYF
d_gene: NA; j_gene: TRBJ2-3; v_gene: TRBV19; abundance: NA; CDR3nt: TGTGCCAGTAGTATCGTCCAGGGGACAGATACGCAGTATTTT; CDR3aa: CASSIVQGTDTQYF
d_gene: NA; j_gene: TRBJ1-5; v_gene: TRBV6-6; abundance: NA; CDR3nt: TGTGCCAGCAGCTCTATAGGGGATCAGCCCCAGCATTTT; CDR3aa: CASSSIGDQPQHF
d_gene: NA; j_gene: TRBJ1-1; v_gene: TRBV11-3; abundance: NA; CDR3nt: TGTGCCAGCAGCAGGGTAGTCAACACTGAAGCTTTCTTT; CDR3aa: CASSRVVNTEAFF
d_gene: NA; j_gene: TRBJ1-2; v_gene: TRBV28; abundance: few; CDR3nt: TGTGCCACCCGCGGAGGAACAATCTATGGCTACACCTTC; CDR3aa: CATRGGTIYGYTF
d_gene: NA; j_gene: TRBJ1-4; v_gene: TRBV28; abundance: NA; CDR3nt: TGTGCCAGCAGTTTGATTGGGGGTACTAATGAAAAACTGTTTTTT; CDR3aa: CASSLIGGTNEKLFF
d_gene: NA; j_gene: TRBJ1-2; v_gene: TRBV7-2; abundance: once; CDR3nt: TGTGCCAGCAGGAACCAGGGAGGAGGGAATGGCTACACCTTC; CDR3aa: CASRNQGGGNGYTF
d_gene: TRBD2; j_gene: TRBJ2-3; v_gene: TRBV7-9; abundance: NA; CDR3nt: TGTGCCAGCAGCTTAGATCAGGGAGGGGATACGCAGTATTTT; CDR3aa: CASSLDQGGDTQYF
d_gene: NA; j_gene: TRBJ2-7; v_gene: TRBV9; abundance: NA; CDR3nt: TGTGCCAGCAGCCCCTCCGGGACTCCCTCCTACGAGCAGTACTTC; CDR3aa: CASSPSGTPSYEQYF
d_gene: NA; j_gene: TRBJ1-6; v_gene: TRBV4-2; abundance: NA; CDR3nt: TGTGCCAGCAGCCCCCCGCGGGGGGTAGGTTTCCCCCTCCACTTT; CDR3aa: CASSPPRGVGFPLHF